This TCR beta chain appears in the sequencing data of a study of blood T cell repertoires in COVID-19 (dated by TCRdb to about 2020). About the investigation overall: The collaborator samples originated in the United States, Italy and Spain and spanned the acute and convalescent phases of COVID-19. The prospective study material was composed of cDNA or gDNA derived from T cells, B-cell-depleted T cells, or PBMCs. Subjects who had been exposed to COVID-19, were actively infected with it, or had recovered from it provided the deeply sampled blood TCRbeta repertoires that made up the dataset. The repertoires were released in a freely available public database meant as a resource for research on the immune response to SARS-CoV-2. The samples were drawn from the first 160 participants of the ongoing ImmuneRACE study and from 1,254 subjects provided by 6 global collaborators. Sample metadata almost always included a de-identified subject ID, COVID-19 status, age in years and sex. HLA class I and class II types, where available, came from metadata supplied by the sample provider rather than from assay-based typing.

What the study reported, not specific to this receptor: Clinical and demographic metadata were provided uncurated, with the amount varying by source and participant.

The table lists this clone with a few counts. It has no known antigen specificity. Qualities for individual bases were not recorded, and no much larger clone is one base off. The germline V gene yields SNHLY for CDR1 and FYNNEI for CDR2. Reading from cysteine to phenylalanine, the CDR3 counts 15 amino acids. The kept DNA is CDR3 alone, 45 bases in frame from the first base. A distance of 18 bases separates the germline ends of V and J, which lose 7 bases and 5 bases respectively. Each collaborating institution followed its own protocols to collect whole blood in K2EDTA tubes. For TCRbeta analysis, collaborators shipped samples as frozen whole blood, isolated PBMCs, or DNA extracted from either of those sample types. The immunoSEQ Assay, a bias-controlled multiplex PCR, was used to amplify TCRbeta CDR3 regions from genomic DNA. The published analysis was carried out like this. The number of nucleated cells in each sample was estimated by amplification of reference gene primers within the assay. To quantify the absolute abundance of each unique TCRbeta CDR3 rearrangement, sequence reads were collapsed and filtered. For each sample, productive Simpson clonality was calculated by taking the square root of Simpson's diversity index across productive rearrangements. Not all clones reach the TCRdb copy of this immuneACCESS table, which keeps in-frame sequences only. Checked studies attribute under half of the gap to unresolved V genes and leave the rest unexplained. V and J calls and clone size are those listed in that table; D and trimming were worked out from the DNA. The sample records about 120,000 clones, roughly 80% of which are singletons. The top ten clonotypes cover roughly 12% of the sample.

Material for sequencing was peripheral blood. The V gene is TRBV2 and the J gene is TRBJ1-5; the D gene is unclear. The TCR was taken from a human donor in a cohort sampled during active COVID-19. The sequence in DNA is TGTGCCAGCAAATTTGGGCAGAAGTCACATCAGCCCCAGCATTTT. It is translated as CASKFGQKSHQPQHF.